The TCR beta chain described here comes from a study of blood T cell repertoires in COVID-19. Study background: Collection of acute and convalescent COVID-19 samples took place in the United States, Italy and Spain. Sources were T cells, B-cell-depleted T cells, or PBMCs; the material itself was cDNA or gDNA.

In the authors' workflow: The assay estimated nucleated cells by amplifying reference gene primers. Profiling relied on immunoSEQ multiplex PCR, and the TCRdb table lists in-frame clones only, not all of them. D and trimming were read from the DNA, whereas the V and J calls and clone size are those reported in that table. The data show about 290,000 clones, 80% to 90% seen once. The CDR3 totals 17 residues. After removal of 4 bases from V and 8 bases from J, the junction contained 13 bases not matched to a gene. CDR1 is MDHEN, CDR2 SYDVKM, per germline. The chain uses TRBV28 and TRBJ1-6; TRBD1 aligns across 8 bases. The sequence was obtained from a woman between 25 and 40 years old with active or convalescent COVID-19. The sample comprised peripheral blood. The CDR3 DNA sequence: TGTGCCAGCAGTTGGCTTTCTCGGACAGGGCCTGATTCACCCCTCCACTTT. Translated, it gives CASSWLSRTGPDSPLHF.